The 17 T cell receptor beta chains listed next were all sequenced from one sample in a study of control samples from healthy donors and cancer patients. Sequencing used immunoSEQ multiplex PCR; TCRdb keeps in-frame clones, though not all of them. The sample holds about 44,000 clones, 80% to 90% seen once. Sequencing was done on a sample of PBMCs. These receptors all come from a woman aged 60-70 years with lung cancer.

The rearrangement links TRBV6-5 to TRBJ1-6; D is unresolved. The V gene's germline CDR1 is MNHEY and CDR2 SVGAGI. The CDR3 sequence is 15 residues long. Trimming removed 5 bases at V and 0 bases at J, with 8 bases between. The CDR3 is CASSQRSSYNSPLHF. CDR3 bases: TGTGCCAGCAGTCAGCGGAGCTCCTATAATTCACCCCTCCACTTT.

The J gene is TRBJ1-2, the V gene TRBV11-2, with D uncertain. The CDR3 has 15 amino acids. Germline CDR1 and CDR2: SGHAT and FQNNGV. The germline V and J ends were trimmed by 2 bases and 0 bases, with 10 bases remaining between them. DNA for the CDR3: TGTGCCAGCAGCTTACACCAGGCTTCTAACTATGGCTACACCTTC. Its protein is CASSLHQASNYGYTF. Drawing the rest from reference TRBV11-2 and TRBJ1-2, the complete variable domain is EAGVAQSPRYKIIEKRQSVAFWCNPISGHATLYWYQQILGQGPKLLIQFQNNGVVDDSQLPKDRFSAERLKGVDSTLKIQPAKLEDSAVYLCASSLHQASNYGYTFGSGTRLTVV.

The chain carries TRBV4-1 and TRBJ2-1, with TRBD2 matching over 11 bases. Germline V lookup: CDR1 MGHRA, CDR2 YSYEKL. J was trimmed by 7 bases and V by 8 bases; bases with no gene match: 10. The CDR3 is 15 residues long. In DNA, the CDR3 is TGCGCCAGCCGGATGACTAGCGGGATTTTGAATGAGCAGTTCTTC. This gives the protein CASRMTSGILNEQFF.

This rearrangement joins TRBV6-6 to TRBJ2-7; D is perhaps TRBD2 (5 bases). Germline CDR1 reads MNHNY; CDR2 reads SVGAGI (reference sequence). This CDR3 spans 12 amino acids. V lost 1 base and J lost 4, with 5 bases in between. CDR3 DNA sequence: TGTGCCAGCAGTTACTTAGCGTACGAGCAGTACTTC. It translates to CASSYLAYEQYF.

The V gene is TRBV14, the J gene TRBJ2-7, with 9 bases fitting TRBD2. Per the germline V gene, CDR1 is SGHDN and CDR2 is FVKESK. The CDR3 length is 15 residues. V lost 4 bases and J lost 5; bases outside the gene matches: 9. DNA for the CDR3: TGTGCCAGCAGCCTAGCGATTAGCGGGAGCAACGAGCAGTACTTC. This codes for CASSLAISGSNEQYF. Complete variable domain (other parts from reference TRBV14 and TRBJ2-7): EAGVTQFPSHSVIEKGQTVTLRCDPISGHDNLYWYRRVMGKEIKFLLHFVKESKQDESGMPNNRFLAERTGGTYSTLKVQPAELEDSGVYFCASSLAISGSNEQYFGPGTRLTVT.

A single count supports this clone. The chain recombines TRBV5-5 with TRBJ2-3, with 10 bases lining up with TRBD1. The ends lost 4 bases at V and 1 base at J; junction bases unmatched: 12. CDR3 size: 18 residues. Germline lookup yields CDR1 SGHKS and CDR2 YYEKEE (reference sequence). CDR3 sequence: CASSTPMGTGEGTDTQYF. DNA for the CDR3: TGTGCCAGCAGCACCCCGATGGGGACAGGGGAAGGCACAGATACGCAGTATTTT.

The V and J genes are TRBV12-3 or TRBV12-4 and TRBJ2-7; D is undetermined. This CDR3 comprises 11 residues. V gave up 3 bases and J gave up 6 bases, with 6 bases separating them. The CDR3 DNA reads as TGTGCCAGCAGTTTCGTAGGCGAGCAGTACTTC. Amino acid sequence: CASSFVGEQYF.

As concerns this clone: Other DNA sequences of this sample code for an identical CDR3. This sequence joins TRBV7-9 and TRBJ2-3; D not certain. V gave up 1 base and J gave up 0 bases, with 2 bases separating them. The length of the CDR3 is 13 residues. Germline V gene sequence: CDR1 SEHNR, CDR2 FQNEAQ (reference sequence). The CDR3 DNA sequence: TGTGCCAGCAGCTTAGGGAGCACAGATACGCAGTATTTT. This gives the protein CASSLGSTDTQYF. Combining the CDR3 with reference TRBV7-9 and TRBJ2-3 gives the whole variable domain DTGVSQNPRHKITKRGQNVTFRCDPISEHNRLYWYRQTLGQGPEFLTYFQNEAQLEKSRLLSDRFSAERPKGSFSTLEIQRTEQGDSAMYLCASSLGSTDTQYFGPGTRLTVL.

CDR3 in amino acids: CASSYLGGIPPYEQYF. The CDR3 DNA sequence: TGTGCCAGCAGTTACTTAGGGGGGATACCTCCCTACGAGCAGTACTTC. The V gene is TRBV6-5, the J gene TRBJ2-7; either TRBD1 or TRBD2 may fit D (6 bases each). The germline CDR1 and CDR2 sequences are MNHEY and SVGAGI. Trimming cost V 1 base and J 2 bases, with 15 bases left between them. The CDR3 totals 16 residues.

A few counts support this clone. The V and J genes are TRBV27 and TRBJ1-5, with TRBD1 as a possible D gene (5 bases). Germline CDR1 is MNHEY and CDR2 is SMNVEV (reference sequence). The CDR3 runs 15 residues. Between the trimmed V and J ends, which lost 0 bases and 8 bases, there was a span of 14 bases. CDR3 sequence (DNA): TGTGCCAGCAGTTTATCGGGCAGGGCCCTCAAGCCCCAGCATTTT. Its protein product is CASSLSGRALKPQHF.

This clone appeared a few times. The V and J genes are TRBV5-1 and TRBJ2-7, with TRBD2 matching over 12 bases. Germline V gives CDR1 SGHRS, CDR2 YFSETQ. The trim removed 0 bases at V and 7 bases at J, leaving 2 bases unmatched. The CDR3 totals 14 residues. The CDR3: CASSLALAGGEQYF. The CDR3 DNA reads TGCGCCAGCAGCTTGGCCCTAGCGGGAGGGGAGCAGTACTTC.

The chain carries TRBV13 and TRBJ2-3; 7 positions agree with TRBD2. Losses at the gene ends were 5 bases for V and 2 bases for J; bases not matched to a gene: 10. This CDR3 has 16 amino acids. CDR1 and CDR2 from the germline V gene are PRHDT and FYEKMQ (reference sequence). The CDR3 region is CASSRAGAGFTDTQYF. CDR3 coding DNA: TGTGCCAGCAGCCGGGCGGGAGCGGGTTTCACAGATACGCAGTATTTT.

The rearrangement links TRBV2 to TRBJ2-1, with 8 bases aligning to TRBD2. Germline CDR1 reads SNHLY; CDR2 reads FYNNEI. J lost 1 base, V lost 9 bases, and 8 bases had no gene match. This CDR3 is built from 15 residues. The CDR3 DNA follows: TGTGCCAGGCCGTTTCGGGAGGGTTCCTACAATGAGCAGTTCTTC. The encoded protein is CARPFREGSYNEQFF.

To note about this clone: Other DNA sequences in the sample encode the same CDR3. The genes are TRBV19 and TRBJ1-1, with 7 bases identical to TRBD1. Trimming took 6 bases from V and 2 from J; bases not matched to a gene: 9. The germline gives CDR1 LNHDA, CDR2 SQIVND (reference sequence). The CDR3 totals 15 residues. The CDR3 DNA reads as TGTGCCAGTAGCCCTAGGGGGCAAATAAACACTGAAGCTTTCTTT. Translating it yields CASSPRGQINTEAFF.

The chain has TRBV29-1 and TRBJ2-6; 7 nucleotides align to TRBD1. The V and J ends lost 6 bases and 0 bases, in that order; junction bases with no gene match: 11. In germline, CDR1 is SQVTM, CDR2 ANQGSEA. This CDR3 is 17 amino acids long. The CDR3 region has the DNA TGCAGCGTCCTCGACAGGGAAGCCCTCTCTGGGGCCAACGTCCTGACTTTC. Amino acids: CSVLDREALSGANVLTF.

The chain combines TRBV19 with TRBJ1-5; D perhaps matches TRBD1 (6 bases). Trimming shortened V by 5 bases and J by 7 bases, and 9 bases separated the two germline ends. Germline V CDR1 and CDR2: LNHDA, SQIVND (reference sequence). The CDR3 runs to 12 residues. The chain's CDR3 is CASSEQGQPQHF. The CDR3 bases are TGTGCCAGTAGTGAACAGGGACAGCCCCAGCATTTT.

V and J are TRBV30 and TRBJ2-1; D is possibly TRBD2 (5 bases). Looked up from germline, CDR1 is GTSNPN and CDR2 is SVGIG (reference sequence). The CDR3 is made up of 13 amino acids. The ends were cut back, 1 base at V and 5 bases at J, with 9 bases in the middle. CDR3 sequence (DNA): TGTGCCTGGAGTGCGGGAAGTGACAATGAGCAGTTCTTC. It codes for CAWSAGSDNEQFF.